These T cell receptor beta chains were read from a single sample in a study of blood T cell repertoires in COVID-19. Assay used: immunoSEQ multiplex PCR; TCRdb lists only in-frame clones, some missing. The sample has under 250,000 clones; 83% are singletons. The material sequenced was peripheral blood. All receptors derive from a middle-aged woman with active or convalescent COVID-19. CDR3s include the opening cysteine and the closing phenylalanine or tryptophan. The D gene is left open where the match is weak. Only part of the rows carry a size: once, few, many, or a class if the clone is expanded.

clone_size: few
v_call: TRBV15
d_call: TRBD1
j_call: TRBJ1-6
cdr3_length: 15
cdr3_aa: CATSKNPGGTSPLHF
cdr3_nt: TGTGCCACCAGCAAAAACCCAGGGGGAACCTCACCCCTCCACTTT

clone_size: -
v_call: TRBV18
d_call: TRBD1
j_call: TRBJ1-4
cdr3_length: 16
cdr3_aa: CASSALQGAGNEKLFF
cdr3_nt: TGTGCCAGCTCAGCACTCCAGGGGGCGGGGAATGAAAAACTGTTTTTT

clone_size: -
v_call: TRBV6-5
d_call: TRBD1
j_call: TRBJ2-7
cdr3_length: 14
cdr3_aa: CASARDRESYEQYF
cdr3_nt: TGTGCCAGTGCCCGGGACAGGGAGTCCTACGAGCAGTACTTC

clone_size: -
v_call: TRBV7-9
d_call: -
j_call: TRBJ1-1
cdr3_length: 14
cdr3_aa: CASSRGQMNTEAFF
cdr3_nt: TGTGCCAGCAGCCGTGGACAGATGAACACTGAAGCTTTCTTT

clone_size: -
v_call: TRBV6-6
d_call: TRBD1
j_call: TRBJ1-5
cdr3_length: 15
cdr3_aa: CASRPPGQLNQPQHF
cdr3_nt: TGTGCCAGCAGGCCCCCGGGACAGCTCAATCAGCCCCAGCATTTT

clone_size: -
v_call: TRBV5-4
d_call: TRBD1
j_call: TRBJ1-1
cdr3_length: 17
cdr3_aa: CASSLGDRVVRNTEAFF
cdr3_nt: TGTGCCAGCAGCTTGGGGGACAGGGTTGTCCGGAACACTGAAGCTTTCTTT

clone_size: -
v_call: TRBV11-2
d_call: -
j_call: TRBJ2-5
cdr3_length: 16
cdr3_aa: CASSRPRAGSRETQYF
cdr3_nt: TGTGCCAGCAGCCGCCCCAGGGCGGGGAGTAGGGAGACCCAGTACTTC

clone_size: once
v_call: TRBV6-1
d_call: TRBD1
j_call: TRBJ2-6
cdr3_length: 18
cdr3_aa: CASSEQGAGYSGANVLTF
cdr3_nt: TGTGCCAGCAGTGAACAGGGGGCGGGATACTCTGGGGCCAACGTCCTGACTTTC

clone_size: few
v_call: TRBV9
d_call: TRBD1
j_call: TRBJ1-2
cdr3_length: 13
cdr3_aa: CASSEGQGYGYTF
cdr3_nt: TGTGCCAGCAGCGAAGGACAGGGCTATGGCTACACCTTC

clone_size: -
v_call: TRBV3-1/TRBV3-2
d_call: -
j_call: TRBJ1-5
cdr3_length: 12
cdr3_aa: CASSRQGRAMHF
cdr3_nt: TGTGCCAGCAGTCGTCAGGGCCGCGCCATGCATTTT

clone_size: -
v_call: TRBV5-1
d_call: TRBD1
j_call: TRBJ1-6
cdr3_length: 22
cdr3_aa: CASSLATRAGGADWSYNSPLHF
cdr3_nt: TGCGCCAGCAGCTTGGCCACTCGCGCAGGGGGCGCAGATTGGTCCTATAATTCACCCCTCCACTTT

clone_size: -
v_call: TRBV5-1
d_call: -
j_call: TRBJ2-5
cdr3_length: 15
cdr3_aa: CASSLIGVEGETQYF
cdr3_nt: TGCGCCAGCAGCTTGATCGGGGTGGAGGGAGAGACCCAGTACTTC